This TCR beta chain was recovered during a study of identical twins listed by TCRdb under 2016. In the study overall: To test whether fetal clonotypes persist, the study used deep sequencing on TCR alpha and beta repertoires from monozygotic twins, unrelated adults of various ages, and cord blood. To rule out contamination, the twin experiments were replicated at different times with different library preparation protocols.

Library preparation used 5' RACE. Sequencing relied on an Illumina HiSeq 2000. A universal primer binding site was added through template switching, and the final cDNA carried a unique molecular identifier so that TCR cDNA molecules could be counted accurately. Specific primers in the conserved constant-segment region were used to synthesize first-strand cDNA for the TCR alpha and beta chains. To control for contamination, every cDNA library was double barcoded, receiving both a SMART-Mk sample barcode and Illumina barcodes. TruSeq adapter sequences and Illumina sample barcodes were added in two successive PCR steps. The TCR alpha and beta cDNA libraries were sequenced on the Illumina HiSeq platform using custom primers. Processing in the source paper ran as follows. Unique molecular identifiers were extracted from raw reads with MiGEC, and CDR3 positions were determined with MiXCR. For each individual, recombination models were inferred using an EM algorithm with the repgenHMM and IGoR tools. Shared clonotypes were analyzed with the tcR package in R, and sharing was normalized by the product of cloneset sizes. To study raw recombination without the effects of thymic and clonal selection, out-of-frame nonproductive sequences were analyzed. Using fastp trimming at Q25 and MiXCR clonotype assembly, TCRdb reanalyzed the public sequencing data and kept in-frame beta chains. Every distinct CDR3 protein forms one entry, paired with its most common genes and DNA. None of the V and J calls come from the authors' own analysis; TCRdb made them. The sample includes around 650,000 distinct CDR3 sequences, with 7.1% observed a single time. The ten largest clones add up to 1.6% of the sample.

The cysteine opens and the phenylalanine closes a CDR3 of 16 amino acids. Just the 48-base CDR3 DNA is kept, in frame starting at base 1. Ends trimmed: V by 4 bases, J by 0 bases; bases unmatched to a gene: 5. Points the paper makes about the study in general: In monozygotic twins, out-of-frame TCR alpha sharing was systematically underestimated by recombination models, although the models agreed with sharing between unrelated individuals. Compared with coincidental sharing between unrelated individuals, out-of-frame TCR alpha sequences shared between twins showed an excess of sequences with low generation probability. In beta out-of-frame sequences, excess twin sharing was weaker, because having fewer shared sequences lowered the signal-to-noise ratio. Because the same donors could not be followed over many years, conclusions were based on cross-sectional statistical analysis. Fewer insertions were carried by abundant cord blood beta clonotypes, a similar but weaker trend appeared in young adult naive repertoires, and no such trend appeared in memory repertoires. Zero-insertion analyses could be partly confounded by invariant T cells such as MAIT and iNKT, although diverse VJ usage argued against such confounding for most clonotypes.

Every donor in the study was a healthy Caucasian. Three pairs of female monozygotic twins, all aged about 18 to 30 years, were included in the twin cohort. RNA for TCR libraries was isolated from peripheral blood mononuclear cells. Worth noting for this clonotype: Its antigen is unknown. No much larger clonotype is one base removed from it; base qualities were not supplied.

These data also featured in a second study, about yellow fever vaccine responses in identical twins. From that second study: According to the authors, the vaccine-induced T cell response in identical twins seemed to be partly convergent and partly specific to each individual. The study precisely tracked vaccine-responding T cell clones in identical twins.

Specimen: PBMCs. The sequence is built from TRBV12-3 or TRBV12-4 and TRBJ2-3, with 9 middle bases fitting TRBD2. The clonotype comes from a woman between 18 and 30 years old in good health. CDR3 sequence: CASSSRLAVSTDTQYF. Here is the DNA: TGTGCCAGCAGTTCCCGACTAGCGGTTAGCACAGATACGCAGTATTTT.